These 7 T cell receptor beta chains were all obtained from the same sample, sequenced in a study of CD8+ T cells in alopecia areata. Reverse transcription of extracted RNA yielded cDNA, which provided the sequencing template. Assay used: immunoSEQ multiplex PCR; TCRdb lists only in-frame clones, some missing. The sample holds a few hundred thousand clones, under 40% seen once. Treatment in this sample: oral pan-JAK inhibitor, 5-10 mg twice daily. Sample: CD4+ T cells sorted from blood, taken between weeks 30 and 35, from a patient treated with tofacitinib. All receptors derive from a human donor with alopecia areata.

V usage is TRBV28 and J usage is TRBJ2-7, with 8 bases lining up with TRBD1. Germline V gene data show CDR1 as MDHEN and CDR2 as SYDVKM. V was pared by 5 bases and J by 4 bases, with 7 bases of the junction left unmatched. The CDR3 runs to 14 residues. CDR3 coding DNA: TGTGCCAGCAGTACCTTGGACAGGGTATACGAGCAGTACTTC. Encoded protein: CASSTLDRVYEQYF.

The chain joins TRBV4-1 to TRBJ1-6, with D uncertain. Germline CDR1 reads MGHRA; CDR2 reads YSYEKL. The CDR3 runs to 15 residues. V was clipped by 6 bases and J by 14 bases, with 23 bases between them. CDR3 region: CASSWVGGLGRTLHF. The DNA of the CDR3 is TGCGCCAGCAGTTGGGTAGGTGGGTTAGGACGCACCCTCCACTTT.

The rearrangement joins TRBV9 to TRBJ2-3; 10 nucleotides match TRBD2. The V gene end was trimmed by 0 bases and the J gene end by 3 bases; junction bases not matched to a gene: 1. Germline V gives CDR1 SGDLS, CDR2 YYNGEE. The CDR3 consists of 15 residues. CDR3 sequence: CASSVVAGGTDTQYF. The CDR3 DNA is TGTGCCAGCAGCGTAGTAGCGGGAGGAACAGATACGCAGTATTTT.

This clone occurred a few times. The chain joins TRBV5-1 to TRBJ1-5; 7 nucleotides align to TRBD1. The CDR3 has 14 amino acids. Germline trimming cut 4 bases from V and 3 bases from J; bases unmatched to any gene: 4. Germline values: CDR1 SGHRS, CDR2 YFSETQ. The CDR3 is CASSPGQVNQPQHF. The CDR3 bases are TGCGCCAGCAGCCCTGGACAGGTCAATCAGCCCCAGCATTTT.

The CDR3 sequence is CASSGFYGYTF. The DNA for the CDR3 is TGTGCCAGCAGCGGTTTCTATGGCTACACCTTC. This chain links TRBV11-2 with TRBJ1-2, with D uncertain. Germline V CDR1 and CDR2: SGHAT, FQNNGV. CDR3 length: 11 residues. V dropped 5 bases and J dropped 4 bases, with 5 bases sitting between them.

This rearrangement joins TRBV5-1 to TRBJ1-1; 9 bases agree with TRBD1. There are 16 residues in the CDR3. Germline V gene lookup returns CDR1 SGHRS and CDR2 YFSETQ. J lost 3 bases, V lost 4 bases, and 10 bases had no gene match. CDR3 sequence: CASSLGQGRIHTEAFF. The CDR3 coding sequence is TGCGCCAGCAGCCTAGGACAGGGGCGAATTCACACTGAAGCTTTCTTT.

This chain connects TRBV29-1 to TRBJ1-1, with 10 bases fitting TRBD1. V lost 3 bases and J lost 3; bases outside the gene matches: 4. Germline assignment: CDR1 SQVTM and CDR2 ANQGSEA. This CDR3 contains 14 residues. The CDR3 DNA follows: TGCAGCGTTGACCCGGGACAGGGGCACACTGAAGCTTTCTTT. It specifies CSVDPGQGHTEAFF.